This T cell receptor beta chain was sequenced during a study of T cell repertoires in cytomegalovirus infection. About the study: Through public TCR beta signatures, both CMV infection and matching HLA type were indicated. Notes on the study in general: Carriers of CMV plus the relevant HLA were identified by cumulative public TCR beta family frequency. The ex vivo response was dominated by HLA-C-restricted CMV-specific TCR beta clonotypes.

Concerning this clonotype itself: The antigen remains undetermined.

The germline CDR1 and CDR2 sequences are SQVTM and ANQGSEA. J lost 0 bases, V lost 1 base, and 5 bases had no gene match. This CDR3 comprises 16 residues. One entry per CDR3 protein results from TCRdb running MiXCR on the reads. Of roughly 250,000 distinct CDR3 sequences listed, over 20% are singletons. Source material: CD8+ T cells from PBMCs. The V gene is TRBV29-1, the J gene TRBJ2-1; 8 bases map to TRBD1. This sequence originates from a human donor in good health (CMV status not recorded). Some clones in this sample may be carry-over from other donors' samples. For the CDR3, the DNA is TGCAGCGTTGAAGGCTGGACAGGGCCCTCCTACAATGAGCAGTTCTTC. Its translation: CSVEGWTGPSYNEQFF.